This T cell receptor (beta chain) was found in a study of cytomegalovirus exposure and HLA in healthy donors. Study-wide results and caveats: Cytomegalovirus association was listed for about 160 TCR beta chains.

This clone has only a few counts. Its specificity is unknown. CDR1 is SGHAT and CDR2 is FQNNGV in the germline V gene. The CDR3 is made up of 13 amino acids. Losses at the gene ends were 6 bases for V and 5 bases for J; bases not matched to a gene: 3. TCRdb's copy holds only in-frame clones and misses some; the assay was immunoSEQ multiplex PCR. Here the sample spans roughly 350,000 clones, 80% to 90% being singletons. Sequenced sample: PBMCs. The chain combines TRBV11-2 with TRBJ2-5; 10 bases agree with TRBD2. The sequence was obtained from a woman under 30 in good health and CMV-seronegative. CDR3 DNA: TGTGCCAGCAGTAGCGGGAGGATGGAGACCCAGTACTTC. It is translated as CASSSGRMETQYF. The variable domain in full, completed from reference TRBV11-2 and TRBJ2-5, reads EAGVAQSPRYKIIEKRQSVAFWCNPISGHATLYWYQQILGQGPKLLIQFQNNGVVDDSQLPKDRFSAERLKGVDSTLKIQPAKLEDSAVYLCASSSGRMETQYFGPGTRLLVL.